These 10 T cell receptor beta chains share one sample of origin, sequenced in a study of blood T cell repertoires in COVID-19. Clones were sequenced by immunoSEQ multiplex PCR, and TCRdb holds only the in-frame ones, with some missing. Altogether under 250,000 clones are present, approximately 89% being singletons, with the ten largest covering around 6.6%. Sequenced input: peripheral blood. These receptor sequences come from a woman aged 25 to 45 with COVID-19, enrolled during active disease.

V and J are TRBV19 and TRBJ2-3, with D perhaps matching TRBD2 (5 bases). This CDR3 contains 17 residues. Germline CDR1 LNHDA, CDR2 SQIVND (reference sequence). V lost 4 bases and J 1 base, leaving 18 bases between the germline ends. The chain's CDR3 is CASSSALRASGTDTQYF. The CDR3 DNA follows: TGTGCCAGTAGTAGTGCCTTGCGGGCGTCGGGCACAGATACGCAGTATTTT.

This chain connects TRBV6-5 to TRBJ2-6; D call uncertain. The CDR3 contains 13 residues. Per the germline V gene, CDR1 is MNHEY and CDR2 is SVGAGI. V lost 5 bases to trimming and J lost 2 bases, with 4 bases between them. The CDR3 spells CASSQTGANVLTF. CDR3 DNA sequence: TGTGCCAGCAGTCAGACTGGGGCCAACGTCCTGACTTTC.

V gene TRBV11-2 combines with J gene TRBJ2-5; tentatively, D is TRBD2 (6 bases). V gave up 3 bases and J gave up 1 base, with 15 bases separating them. The CDR3 runs to 16 residues. Germline V gene lookup returns CDR1 SGHAT and CDR2 FQNNGV. The DNA of the CDR3 is TGTGCCAGCAGCTTTTCCTCCGGAGCGGGCCAAGAGACCCAGTACTTC. This gives the protein CASSFSSGAGQETQYF.

The chain joins TRBV2 to TRBJ2-3, with 10 bases lining up with TRBD2. The V and J ends lost 3 bases and 5 bases, in that order; junction bases with no gene match: 5. This CDR3 contains 15 residues. Germline V lookup: CDR1 SNHLY, CDR2 FYNNEI. CDR3 residues: CASSELAGDVDTQYF. CDR3 DNA sequence: TGTGCCAGCAGTGAGCTAGCGGGGGATGTAGATACGCAGTATTTT. The whole variable domain, filled in from reference TRBV2 and TRBJ2-3, reads EPEVTQTPSHQVTQMGQEVILRCVPISNHLYFYWYRQILGQKVEFLVSFYNNEISEKSEIFDDQFSVERPDGSNFTLKIRSTKLEDSAMYFCASSELAGDVDTQYFGPGTRLTVL.

The chain combines TRBV7-6 with TRBJ2-2, with D tentatively TRBD2 (6 bases). The CDR3 runs to 12 residues. Per the germline V gene, CDR1 is SGHVS and CDR2 is FNYEAQ. V lost 8 bases, J lost 6 bases, and 10 bases lay in between. CDR3: CASGGMPGELFF. The CDR3, as DNA: TGTGCCAGCGGAGGGATGCCCGGGGAGCTGTTTTTT.

The V gene is TRBV11-3, the J gene TRBJ2-2; TRBD2 matches at 10 bases. Germline V gene lookup returns CDR1 SGHNT and CDR2 YENEEA. V lost 5 bases, J lost 7 bases, and 7 bases stayed unmatched. CDR3 length equals 15 residues. The CDR3, as DNA: TGTGCCAGCAGCCCCGGACTAGCGGTCGACGGGGAGCTGTTTTTT. Its protein product is CASSPGLAVDGELFF.

As to this clone: Other DNA sequences within the sample encode an identical CDR3. The gene calls are TRBV9 and TRBJ2-1, with D unresolved. Germline V gives CDR1 SGDLS, CDR2 YYNGEE. The V and J ends lost 3 bases and 2 bases respectively, with 15 bases between them. This CDR3 region has 16 residues. The DNA for the CDR3 is TGTGCCAGCAGCGACGCAGCGATCGGCCCCTACAATGAGCAGTTCTTC. It yields the protein CASSDAAIGPYNEQFF.

The chain couples TRBV15 to TRBJ2-1, with a possible D match to TRBD2 (6 bases). CDR1 is LNHNV, CDR2 YYDKDF, per germline (reference sequence). Trimming removed 1 base from V and 2 bases from J, with 6 bases in between. CDR3 length: 14 residues. In nucleotides, the CDR3 is TGTGCCACCAGCAGAGCGGGGGCCTACAATGAGCAGTTCTTC. This sequence encodes CATSRAGAYNEQFF.

This clone has just one count. V gene TRBV5-5 combines with J gene TRBJ2-7, with a tentative D call TRBD2 (5 bases). The CDR3 covers 14 residues. The V gene lost 4 bases and the J gene lost 2 bases, with 13 bases spanning the gap. Germline-derived CDR1 and CDR2 are SGHKS and YYEKEE (reference sequence). CDR3 bases: TGTGCCAGCAGCGCCGGGCTCGGGGCCTACGAGCAGTACTTC. It yields the protein CASSAGLGAYEQYF.

This chain joins TRBV7-9 and TRBJ1-6, with D possibly TRBD1 on 6 matching bases. Per the germline V gene, CDR1 is SEHNR and CDR2 is FQNEAQ (reference sequence). V gave up 0 bases and J gave up 9 bases, with 12 bases separating them. CDR3 size: 15 residues. The CDR3 sequence: CASSLAGGQGSPLHF. The DNA for the CDR3 is TGTGCCAGCAGCTTAGCCGGGGGGCAGGGTTCACCCCTCCACTTT.